The T cell receptor (beta chain) under discussion was sequenced for a study of CD8 T cells in Susac syndrome. CDR3 size: 13 residues. V gave up 2 bases and J gave up 9 bases, with 11 bases separating them. Germline V gene data show CDR1 as LNHDA and CDR2 as SQIVND (reference sequence). The authors sequenced TCR beta from blood CD8+ and CD4+ T cells. Both CD4+ and CD8+ T cells were negatively isolated, and TEMRA cells underwent FACS enrichment. cDNA came from approximately 0.5 to 1 ug RNA primed by random hexamers. Multiplex immunoSEQ PCR targeted 54 Vbeta and 13 Jbeta TCR beta segments. One entry per CDR3 protein, called by TCRdb with MiXCR from the immunoSEQ multiplex PCR reads. The sample records about 430,000 distinct CDR3 sequences, about 85% being singletons.

The chain has TRBV19 and TRBJ2-1; no clear D gene. This clonotype was obtained from a human donor with multiple sclerosis. The sample taken for sequencing was CD8+ T cells from PBMCs. The CDR3: CASSISLVGEQFF. CDR3 DNA sequence: TGTGCCAGTAGTATATCCCTCGTCGGTGAGCAGTTCTTC.